This is a list of T cell receptor beta chains from one sample in a study of CD8+CD57+ T cells in acquired aplastic anemia. TCRdb re-called the reads with MiXCR, one entry per CDR3 protein. The table includes more than 200,000 distinct CDR3 sequences, roughly 50% detected once. Sequenced material: sorted CD4+, CD8+, or CD8+CD57+ T cells (not recorded which) from PBMCs. The receptor source for this set is a human donor with aplastic anemia. Both conserved end residues are part of each CDR3. D genes are given only for firm matches. Not every row has a clone size; where given, it reads once, few, many or a size class.

CDR3 protein: CASSLRPGDSDEKLFF
CDR3 DNA: TGTGCCAGCAGCTTACGTCCGGGGGACAGTGATGAAAAACTGTTTTTT
V gene: TRBV11-1
J gene: TRBJ1-4
clone size: NA
D gene: TRBD1

CDR3 protein: CASRQGPTGELFF
CDR3 DNA: TGTGCCAGCAGACAGGGGCCCACCGGGGAGCTGTTTTTT
V gene: TRBV9
J gene: TRBJ2-2
clone size: many
D gene: TRBD1

CDR3 protein: CASSTTGPGANVLTF
CDR3 DNA: TGTGCCAGCAGTACTACAGGGCCTGGGGCCAACGTCCTGACTTTC
V gene: TRBV6-2/TRBV6-3
J gene: TRBJ2-6
clone size: NA
D gene: NA

CDR3 protein: CASSGLAVTDTQYF
CDR3 DNA: TGTGCCAGCAGCGGACTAGCCGTAACAGATACGCAGTATTTT
V gene: TRBV9
J gene: TRBJ2-3
clone size: many
D gene: TRBD2

CDR3 protein: CASSVVDREAGELFF
CDR3 DNA: TGTGCCAGCAGCGTAGTCGACAGGGAGGCCGGGGAGCTGTTTTTT
V gene: TRBV9
J gene: TRBJ2-2
clone size: many
D gene: NA

CDR3 protein: CASSVSQQTEAFF
CDR3 DNA: TGTGCCAGCAGTGTATCTCAACAAACTGAAGCTTTCTTT
V gene: TRBV6-1
J gene: TRBJ1-1
clone size: NA
D gene: NA

CDR3 protein: CASSLVGWGTDTQYF
CDR3 DNA: TGTGCCAGCAGTTTAGTGGGGTGGGGCACAGATACGCAGTATTTT
V gene: TRBV12-3/TRBV12-4
J gene: TRBJ2-3
clone size: NA
D gene: NA

CDR3 protein: CASSRGEWEQYF
CDR3 DNA: TGTGCCAGTAGTAGAGGGGAGTGGGAGCAGTACTTC
V gene: TRBV19
J gene: TRBJ2-7
clone size: NA
D gene: NA

CDR3 protein: CATGRDQGQRPDTQYF
CDR3 DNA: TGTGCCACCGGCAGAGATCAGGGACAGCGACCAGATACGCAGTATTTT
V gene: TRBV15
J gene: TRBJ2-3
clone size: NA
D gene: TRBD1

CDR3 protein: CASSPKGGPDTQYF
CDR3 DNA: TGTGCCAGCTCACCAAAAGGGGGCCCAGATACGCAGTATTTT
V gene: TRBV18
J gene: TRBJ2-3
clone size: NA
D gene: TRBD1

CDR3 protein: CASSLRTSGSSNEQFF
CDR3 DNA: TGTGCCAGTAGTCTCAGGACTAGCGGGAGCAGCAATGAGCAGTTCTTC
V gene: TRBV19
J gene: TRBJ2-1
clone size: NA
D gene: TRBD2

CDR3 protein: CASSAQQGTEAFF
CDR3 DNA: TGTGCCAGCAGTGCCCAACAAGGCACTGAAGCTTTCTTT
V gene: TRBV6-5
J gene: TRBJ1-1
clone size: many
D gene: NA

CDR3 protein: CATSRDDRETQYF
CDR3 DNA: TGTGCCACCAGCAGAGACGACAGGGAGACCCAGTACTTC
V gene: TRBV15
J gene: TRBJ2-5
clone size: NA
D gene: NA

CDR3 protein: CASSLLGQAYEQYF
CDR3 DNA: TGTGCCAGCAGCTTACTGGGACAGGCCTACGAGCAGTACTTC
V gene: TRBV13
J gene: TRBJ2-7
clone size: NA
D gene: TRBD1

CDR3 protein: CATSSPRTGSNQPQHF
CDR3 DNA: TGTGCCACCAGCAGTCCCCGGACAGGGAGCAATCAGCCCCAGCATTTT
V gene: TRBV15
J gene: TRBJ1-5
clone size: NA
D gene: TRBD1

CDR3 protein: CSATSGGSDEQFF
CDR3 DNA: TGCAGTGCTACGAGCGGGGGGTCGGATGAGCAGTTCTTC
V gene: TRBV20-1
J gene: TRBJ2-1
clone size: NA
D gene: TRBD2

CDR3 protein: CASSHLRDSLSNTGELFF
CDR3 DNA: TGTGCCAGCAGCCACCTACGGGACTCCCTATCGAACACCGGGGAGCTGTTTTTT
V gene: TRBV2
J gene: TRBJ2-2
clone size: NA
D gene: NA

CDR3 protein: CASTRRGDNYGYTF
CDR3 DNA: TGTGCCAGCACCCGGAGGGGGGATAACTATGGCTACACCTTC
V gene: TRBV12-3/TRBV12-4
J gene: TRBJ1-2
clone size: few
D gene: NA

CDR3 protein: CASSGAGNYGYTF
CDR3 DNA: TGTGCCAGCAGTGGGGCAGGGAACTATGGCTACACCTTC
V gene: TRBV6-5
J gene: TRBJ1-2
clone size: few
D gene: NA

CDR3 protein: CASSQDLEANTEAFF
CDR3 DNA: TGTGCCAGCAGCCAAGATTTGGAGGCGAACACTGAAGCTTTCTTT
V gene: TRBV3-1
J gene: TRBJ1-1
clone size: few
D gene: NA

CDR3 protein: CASIPSSGNTIYF
CDR3 DNA: TGTGCCAGCATTCCCAGCTCTGGAAACACCATATATTTT
V gene: TRBV6-6
J gene: TRBJ1-3
clone size: many
D gene: NA

CDR3 protein: CSAREGARDEQYF
CDR3 DNA: TGCAGTGCTAGGGAAGGGGCGCGGGACGAGCAGTACTTC
V gene: TRBV20-1
J gene: TRBJ2-7
clone size: NA
D gene: NA

CDR3 protein: CAIRPGQGQDTQYF
CDR3 DNA: TGTGCCATCAGGCCGGGACAGGGACAGGATACGCAGTATTTT
V gene: TRBV10-3
J gene: TRBJ2-3
clone size: NA
D gene: TRBD1

CDR3 protein: CASSLVVGTGDEKLFF
CDR3 DNA: TGTGCCAGCAGCTTGGTAGTTGGGACAGGGGATGAAAAACTGTTTTTT
V gene: TRBV5-6
J gene: TRBJ1-4
clone size: many
D gene: TRBD1

CDR3 protein: CSALAGPYNEQFF
CDR3 DNA: TGCAGTGCTCTAGCGGGGCCTTACAATGAGCAGTTCTTC
V gene: TRBV20-1
J gene: TRBJ2-1
clone size: many
D gene: TRBD2

CDR3 protein: CASSTRSGGEYNEQFF
CDR3 DNA: TGTGCCAGCAGCACTCGTAGCGGGGGCGAATACAATGAGCAGTTCTTC
V gene: TRBV3-1
J gene: TRBJ2-1
clone size: many
D gene: TRBD2

CDR3 protein: CTSSWDRGRAGYTF
CDR3 DNA: TGTACCAGCAGTTGGGACAGGGGCCGGGCGGGTTACACCTTC
V gene: TRBV12-3/TRBV12-4
J gene: TRBJ1-2
clone size: NA
D gene: TRBD1

CDR3 protein: CASSLDASGNTIYF
CDR3 DNA: TGTGCCAGCAGCTTAGATGCATCTGGAAACACCATATATTTT
V gene: TRBV7-2
J gene: TRBJ1-3
clone size: many
D gene: NA

CDR3 protein: CSVRGVDYGYTF
CDR3 DNA: TGCAGCGTCCGAGGGGTAGACTATGGCTACACCTTC
V gene: TRBV29-1
J gene: TRBJ1-2
clone size: NA
D gene: NA

CDR3 protein: CASSIIGTGNTEAFF
CDR3 DNA: TGTGCCAGTAGTATAATCGGGACAGGGAACACTGAAGCTTTCTTT
V gene: TRBV19
J gene: TRBJ1-1
clone size: NA
D gene: TRBD1

CDR3 protein: CSARTGTSATNEQFF
CDR3 DNA: TGCAGTGCTAGAACCGGGACTAGCGCAACCAATGAGCAGTTCTTC
V gene: TRBV20-1
J gene: TRBJ2-1
clone size: many
D gene: TRBD2

CDR3 protein: CSARGGNLNTEAFF
CDR3 DNA: TGCAGTGCGAGGGGGGGGAACTTGAACACTGAAGCTTTCTTT
V gene: TRBV20-1
J gene: TRBJ1-1
clone size: NA
D gene: NA

CDR3 protein: CASSLMGYEQYF
CDR3 DNA: TGTGCCAGCAGTTTAATGGGATACGAGCAGTACTTC
V gene: TRBV12-3/TRBV12-4
J gene: TRBJ2-7
clone size: many
D gene: NA

CDR3 protein: CAIRGQGAGGANVLAF
CDR3 DNA: TGTGCCATCAGGGGACAGGGGGCGGGGGGGGCCAACGTCCTGGCTTTC
V gene: TRBV10-3
J gene: TRBJ2-6
clone size: NA
D gene: TRBD1

CDR3 protein: CASSRGGVYEQYF
CDR3 DNA: TGTGCCAGCAGTAGGGGAGGGGTCTACGAGCAGTACTTC
V gene: TRBV12-3/TRBV12-4
J gene: TRBJ2-7
clone size: many
D gene: TRBD2

CDR3 protein: CAIRPSGGANTGELFF
CDR3 DNA: TGTGCCATCAGGCCGTCCGGGGGGGCGAACACCGGGGAGCTGTTTTTT
V gene: TRBV10-3
J gene: TRBJ2-2
clone size: many
D gene: TRBD2

CDR3 protein: CASSEDTGTENTEAFF
CDR3 DNA: TGTGCCAGCAGTGAGGACACCGGGACAGAGAACACTGAAGCTTTCTTT
V gene: TRBV25-1
J gene: TRBJ1-1
clone size: many
D gene: TRBD1

CDR3 protein: CASSPLRDGEQYF
CDR3 DNA: TGTGCCAGCAGTCCTCTCAGGGATGGCGAGCAGTACTTC
V gene: TRBV3-1
J gene: TRBJ2-7
clone size: many
D gene: NA

CDR3 protein: CSARKQNTEAFF
CDR3 DNA: TGCAGTGCTAGGAAGCAGAACACTGAAGCTTTCTTT
V gene: TRBV20-1
J gene: TRBJ1-1
clone size: many
D gene: NA

CDR3 protein: CASSLFGSNQPQHF
CDR3 DNA: TGTGCCAGCAGCTTATTTGGTAGCAATCAGCCCCAGCATTTT
V gene: TRBV11-2
J gene: TRBJ1-5
clone size: many
D gene: NA